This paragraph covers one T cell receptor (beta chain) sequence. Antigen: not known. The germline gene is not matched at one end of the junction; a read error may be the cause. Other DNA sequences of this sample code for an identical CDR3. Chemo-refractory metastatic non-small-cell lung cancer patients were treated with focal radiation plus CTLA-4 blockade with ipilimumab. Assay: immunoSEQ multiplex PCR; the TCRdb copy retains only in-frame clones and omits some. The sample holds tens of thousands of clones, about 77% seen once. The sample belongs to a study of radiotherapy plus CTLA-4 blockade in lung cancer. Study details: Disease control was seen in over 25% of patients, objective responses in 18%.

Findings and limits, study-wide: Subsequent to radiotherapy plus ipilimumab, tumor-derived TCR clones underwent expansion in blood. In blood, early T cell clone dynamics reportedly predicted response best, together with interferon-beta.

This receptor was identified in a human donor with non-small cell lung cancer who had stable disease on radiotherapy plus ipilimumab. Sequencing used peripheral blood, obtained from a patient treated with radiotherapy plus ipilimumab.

The DNA for the CDR3 is TGTGCCAGCAGCTTAGCCGTTAGCGGCACTGAAGCTTTCTTC. As protein: CASSLAVSGTEAFF. The chain carries TRBV7-6 and TRBJ1-1; no reliable D call. Germline V gives CDR1 SGHVS, CDR2 FNYEAQ. The CDR3 has 14 residues. Combining the CDR3 with reference TRBV7-6 and TRBJ1-1 gives the whole variable domain GAGVSQSPRYKVTKRGQDVALRCDPISGHVSLYWYRQALGQGPEFLTYFNYEAQQDKSGLPNDRFSAERPEGSISTLTIQRTEQRDSAMYRCASSLAVSGTEAFFGQGTRLTVV.